This TCR beta chain was documented in a study of a mutant IDH1 vaccine in newly diagnosed glioma. In its sample, this clone was seen once. Its target is unknown. TCRdb keeps only in-frame clones here, not all; method: immunoSEQ multiplex PCR. The profile shows 25,000 to 30,000 clones, more than 75% of them singletons. Sample time point: week 35, safety follow-up. Vaccination comprised doses that each held 300 ug of mutant IDH1 20-mer peptide, plus topical imiquimod. Scheduled for weeks 1, 3, 5, 7, 11, 15, 19 and 23, eight vaccinations were given to patients. The CDR3 length is 13 residues. Germline lookup yields CDR1 LNHDA and CDR2 SQIVND (reference sequence). V lost 11 bases, J lost 6 bases, and 18 bases lay in between.

This specimen consisted of PBMCs, obtained from a glioma patient whose treatment included an IDH1 peptide vaccine. The V call is TRBV19, the J call TRBJ2-3, with D possibly being TRBD2 (5 bases). The sequence was collected from a man in his fifties with glioma. The CDR3 loop reads CASQELDVDTQYF. The CDR3 nucleotides are TGTGCCTCCCAGGAACTAGATGTGGATACGCAGTATTTT. The variable domain in full, with the rest retrieved from reference TRBV19 and TRBJ2-3, is DGGITQSPKYLFRKEGQNVTLSCEQNLNHDAMYWYRQDPGQGLRLIYYSQIVNDFQKGDIAEGYSVSREKKESFPLTVTSAQKNPTAFYLCASQELDVDTQYFGPGTRLTVL.